One and the same sample provided the 20 T cell receptor beta chains below, sequenced in a study of blood T cell repertoires in COVID-19. Repertoires were generated with immunoSEQ multiplex PCR, while TCRdb's copy carries only in-frame clones and drops some. The sample holds around 250,000 clones, approximately 85% seen once. Material for sequencing was PBMCs or T cells enriched from blood (not recorded which). Receptor source: a woman aged 45-65 years who had recovered from COVID-19.

This clone was recorded once. This chain connects TRBV5-1 to TRBJ2-1; 11 bases fit TRBD2. The CDR3 is 15 residues long. V lost 4 bases, J lost 9 bases, and 9 bases stayed unmatched. The germline V gene encodes CDR1 SGHRS and CDR2 YFSETQ. CDR3 region: CASSALAGGGGEQFF. DNA of the CDR3: TGCGCCAGCAGCGCCCTAGCGGGAGGTGGCGGTGAGCAGTTCTTC. Full variable domain (rest looked up from reference TRBV5-1 and TRBJ2-1): KAGVTQTPRYLIKTRGQQVTLSCSPISGHRSVSWYQQTPGQGLQFLFEYFSETQRNKGNFPGRFSGRQFSNSRSEMNVSTLELGDSALYLCASSALAGGGGEQFFGPGTRLTVL.

The chain links TRBV28 to TRBJ1-5, with D uncertain. In germline, CDR1 is MDHEN, CDR2 SYDVKM. The CDR3 extends over 14 amino acids. The V end was cut by 2 bases, the J end by 3 bases, with 8 bases between. CDR3 in amino acids: CASSLQQFNQPQHF. The DNA for the CDR3 is TGTGCCAGCAGTTTACAACAGTTCAATCAGCCCCAGCATTTT. The whole variable domain, remainder taken from reference TRBV28 and TRBJ1-5, is DVKVTQSSRYLVKRTGEKVFLECVQDMDHENMFWYRQDPGLGLRLIYFSYDVKMKEKGDIPEGYSVSREKKERFSLILESASTNQTSMYLCASSLQQFNQPQHFGDGTRLSIL.

The chain is built from TRBV7-2 and TRBJ2-7, with 10 bases that match TRBD1. V lost 4 bases, J lost 7 bases, and 7 bases stayed unmatched. Per germline, CDR1 SGHTA and CDR2 FQGNSA. This CDR3 is 14 amino acids long. The CDR3: CASSSRTGGEEQYF. In DNA form, the CDR3 reads TGTGCCAGCAGCTCCAGGACAGGGGGTGAGGAGCAGTACTTC.

This clone was detected a few times. The chain recombines TRBV29-1 with TRBJ2-6; 7 bases line up with TRBD1. The length of the CDR3 is 17 residues. V lost 6 bases and J lost 0; bases outside the gene matches: 11. CDR1 and CDR2 from the germline V gene are SQVTM and ANQGSEA. This CDR3 reads CSVGGTEKDSGANVLTF. CDR3 sequence (DNA): TGCAGCGTGGGTGGGACAGAAAAAGACTCTGGGGCCAACGTCCTGACTTTC.

The CDR3: CAVRLVPKNIQYF. The CDR3 DNA follows: TGTGCAGTAAGACTAGTCCCCAAAAACATTCAGTACTTC. V gene TRBV7-2 combines with J gene TRBJ2-4; maybe TRBD2 (6 bases). The CDR3 covers 13 residues. Germline V gene sequence: CDR1 SGHTA, CDR2 FQGNSA.

This chain joins TRBV19 and TRBJ2-3; 7 nucleotides align to TRBD2. The CDR3 runs to 15 residues. Germline assignment: CDR1 LNHDA and CDR2 SQIVND (reference sequence). Unmatched junction bases numbered 12, after V lost 5 bases and J lost 7 bases. The CDR3 region is CASSLIAGLGNTQYF. In DNA form, the CDR3 reads TGTGCCAGTAGTTTGATAGCGGGCCTTGGAAATACGCAGTATTTT.

The chain uses TRBV2 and TRBJ1-1, with D tentatively TRBD1 (6 bases). The V gene's germline CDR1 is SNHLY and CDR2 FYNNEI. This CDR3 spans 16 amino acids. V was trimmed by 8 bases and J by 9 bases, leaving 28 bases between them. CDR3 DNA: TGTGCCAGCTGCTTAGACAGGAAATTTGCTTCGCGTAAAGCTTTCTTT. Protein product: CASCLDRKFASRKAFF.

Only one count was recorded for this clone. V and J are TRBV7-8 and TRBJ1-6; D gene uncertain. V was shortened by 1 base and J by 10 bases, with 8 bases between the two germline ends. CDR1 is SGHVS and CDR2 is FQNEAQ in the germline V gene. CDR3 size: 13 residues. The DNA for the CDR3 is TGTGCCAGCAGCTTAGGAGGTCGATCACCCCTCCACTTT. It codes for CASSLGGRSPLHF.

The V gene is TRBV5-4, the J gene TRBJ2-5, with TRBD2 matching over 8 bases. Germline V gene lookup returns CDR1 SGHNT and CDR2 YYREEE (reference sequence). This CDR3 contains 15 residues. V lost 4 bases to trimming and J lost 4 bases; unmatched junction nucleotides: 9. Here the CDR3 DNA reads TGTGCCAGCAGCCCAGCCGGACTAGCAGGAGAGACCCAGTACTTC. Amino acids: CASSPAGLAGETQYF.

This sequence joins TRBV20-1 and TRBJ1-1; D is unclear. Looked up from germline, CDR1 is DFQATT and CDR2 is SNEGSKA (reference sequence). The V gene lost 3 bases and the J gene lost 1 base, with 9 bases spanning the gap. There are 13 residues in the CDR3. This CDR3 is CSASVPENTEAFF. CDR3 coding DNA: TGCAGTGCTAGTGTGCCAGAGAACACTGAAGCTTTCTTT.

This rearrangement joins TRBV28 to TRBJ2-7; 8 nucleotides agree with TRBD2. Germline CDR1 reads MDHEN; CDR2 reads SYDVKM. The V segment lost 5 bases and the J segment 3 bases; nucleotides outside the gene matches: 3. The CDR3 totals 13 residues. The CDR3 nucleotides are TGTGCCAGCAGTGGGGGACTAGACTACGAGCAGTACTTC. Its translation is CASSGGLDYEQYF.

The J gene is TRBJ2-1, the V gene TRBV15; 7 nucleotides match TRBD2. Germline CDR1 LNHNV, CDR2 YYDKDF (reference sequence). The CDR3 extends over 13 amino acids. V shed 0 bases, J shed 14 bases, and the junction held 7 bases outside the gene matches. As DNA, the CDR3 is TGTGCCACCAGCAGAGACCATGAGGGAGGGGAGTTCTTC. Its protein product is CATSRDHEGGEFF.

The rearrangement uses TRBV4-1 and TRBJ2-5, with D possibly being TRBD1 (5 bases). Germline CDR1 MGHRA, CDR2 YSYEKL. Trimming pared 0 bases from V and 5 bases from J, leaving 22 bases between. CDR3 length: 18 residues. The CDR3 region is CASSQEPVDSYPGETQYF. As DNA, the CDR3 is TGCGCCAGCAGCCAAGAGCCCGTAGACTCGTATCCAGGGGAGACCCAGTACTTC.

The J gene is TRBJ2-7, the V gene TRBV6-4; tentative D call: TRBD1 (7 bases). The CDR3 contains 12 residues. V lost 3 bases and J 9 bases, leaving 12 bases between the germline ends. Germline V gives CDR1 MRHNA, CDR2 SNTAGT. The CDR3 loop reads CASSEAGGRQYF. CDR3 DNA: TGTGCCAGCAGTGAGGCAGGGGGGAGGCAGTACTTC.

This clone was recorded once. The chain combines TRBV19 with TRBJ2-5, with 7 positions matching TRBD1. The CDR3 length is 13 residues. Trimming at V came to 5 bases and at J to 9 bases, leaving 9 bases not matched to a gene. CDR1 is LNHDA and CDR2 is SQIVND in the germline V gene (reference sequence). CDR3 residues: CASSYRGRAAQYF. The CDR3 DNA reads TGTGCCAGTAGTTACAGGGGTCGCGCGGCCCAGTACTTC.

The chain joins TRBV27 to TRBJ2-1; 8 bases map to TRBD2. This CDR3 is built from 16 residues. Germline CDR1 MNHEY, CDR2 SMNVEV (reference sequence). With V trimmed by 5 bases and J by 8 bases, 14 bases remained unmatched. This CDR3 reads CASSPTSGWPSDEQFF. In DNA form, the CDR3 reads TGTGCCAGCAGTCCTACTAGCGGATGGCCATCGGATGAGCAGTTCTTC.

The chain employs TRBV29-1 and TRBJ1-2; unclear D gene. The CDR3 runs to 15 residues. V lost 1 base and J lost 5, with 17 bases in between. Germline V gene lookup returns CDR1 SQVTM and CDR2 ANQGSEA. The CDR3 sequence: CSVEVTWEDTYGYTF. The DNA for the CDR3 is TGCAGCGTTGAAGTGACCTGGGAGGATACTTATGGCTACACCTTC.

V and J are TRBV5-1 and TRBJ2-3; 8 bases align to TRBD2. CDR3 length equals 14 residues. With V trimmed by 1 base and J by 6 bases, 4 bases remained unmatched. Germline-derived CDR1 and CDR2 are SGHRS and YFSETQ. The CDR3 region is CASSLTSGWDTQYF. The CDR3 region has the DNA TGCGCCAGCAGCTTGACTAGCGGTTGGGATACGCAGTATTTT.

The V gene is TRBV28, the J gene TRBJ2-7; 9 nucleotides agree with TRBD1. The CDR3 covers 12 residues. Germline values: CDR1 MDHEN, CDR2 SYDVKM. J was trimmed by 3 bases and V by 6 bases; bases with no gene match: 0. CDR3 sequence reads: CASRTGGYEQYF. The CDR3, as DNA: TGTGCCAGCAGGACAGGGGGCTACGAGCAGTACTTC.

This chain connects TRBV9 to TRBJ1-6; 7 bases are shared with TRBD1. Germline V gives CDR1 SGDLS, CDR2 YYNGEE. This CDR3 has 14 residues. V gave up 4 bases and J gave up 9 bases; unmatched junction bases: 7. CDR3 sequence (DNA): TGTGCCAGCAGCTACCGGGACAGCGTTTCACCCCTCCACTTT. This encodes CASSYRDSVSPLHF.